A single sample is the source of the 13 T cell receptor beta chains below, sequenced in a study of regulatory T cells in long-lasting Graves disease. According to the study, TCR beta libraries were built with iRepertoire HTBI primers and CDR3-region Arm-PCR. TCRdb called the multiplex PCR reads again in MiXCR, with one record for every CDR3 protein. Seen here are hundreds of thousands of distinct CDR3 sequences, roughly 16% observed once, and the top ten hold about 20%. The time point here: newly diagnosed GD, antithyroid drugs for less than 3 months. PBMCs provided the RNA from which the TCR library was made. These sequences were also reported in another study, on T cells in Graves' hyperthyroidism and ophthalmopathy.

The specimen comprised peripheral blood mononuclear cells (PBMCs), sampled at new diagnosis, from a patient treated with antithyroid drugs. These receptors all stem from a woman younger than 45 with Graves disease.

This clonotype was picked up many times. The genes are TRBV30 and TRBJ1-1; 7 positions match TRBD1. The ends lost 2 bases at V and 10 bases at J; junction bases unmatched: 4. The CDR3 is 11 amino acids. CDR1 and CDR2 from the germline V gene are GTSNPN and SVGIG (reference sequence). The CDR3 region has the DNA TGTGCCTGGAGTCGAGGGGGCAGAGCTTTCTTT. Its protein product is CAWSRGGRAFF.

In its sample, this clonotype was seen a few times. The rearrangement links TRBV20-1 to TRBJ1-6, with no clear D. Trimming took 2 bases from V and 8 from J, leaving 16 bases between them. This CDR3 has 15 amino acids. Germline V gene sequence: CDR1 DFQATT, CDR2 SNEGSKA (reference sequence). The CDR3: CSARPPRGGYSPLHF. The CDR3 bases are TGCAGTGCTAGACCTCCCCGAGGTGGTTATTCACCCCTCCACTTT.

A note on this clonotype: A much more abundant neighbour one base away suggests this may be a read error. V is TRBV7-2 and J is TRBJ2-1; D tentatively fits TRBD1 or TRBD2 (7 bases each). The CDR3 totals 16 residues. Germline V gene sequence: CDR1 SGHTA, CDR2 FQGNSA. In DNA form, the CDR3 reads TGTGCCAGCAGCGGGGGGGAAGGGGGCAAGTACAATGGGCAGTTCTTC. This codes for CASSGGEGGKYNGQFF.

This clonotype was seen a handful of times. This chain uses TRBV3-1 with TRBJ2-3; TRBD2 aligns across 8 bases. V shed 6 bases, J shed 5 bases, and the junction held 10 bases outside the gene matches. The CDR3 loop spans 15 amino acids. Germline assignment: CDR1 LGHDT and CDR2 YNNKEL (reference sequence). The CDR3 bases are TGTGCCAGCAGTGACCAGCGGGAGAAGGTAGATACGCAGTATTTT. It codes for CASSDQREKVDTQYF.

This clonotype has at least ten counts. The V gene is TRBV6-2 or TRBV6-3, the J gene TRBJ2-7; no clear D gene. Between the trimmed V and J ends, which lost 6 bases and 2 bases, there was a span of 11 bases. The CDR3 loop spans 13 amino acids. Germline V gives CDR1 MNHEY, CDR2 SVGEGT. The CDR3 region is CASSRTETYEQYF. The CDR3 coding sequence is TGTGCCAGCAGCCGGACGGAGACCTACGAGCAGTACTTC.

This clonotype was picked up many times. This sequence joins TRBV28 and TRBJ2-7; 7 bases map to TRBD1. In germline, CDR1 is MDHEN, CDR2 SYDVKM. The J segment lost 6 bases and the V segment lost 4 bases, leaving 6 bases of the junction unmatched. This CDR3 spans 13 amino acids. CDR3 residues: CASSSGTALEQYF. CDR3 sequence (DNA): TGTGCCAGCAGTTCAGGGACAGCCCTCGAGCAGTACTTC. Supplemented by reference TRBV28 and TRBJ2-7, the full variable domain reads DVKVTQSSRYLVKRTGEKVFLECVQDMDHENMFWYRQDPGLGLRLIYFSYDVKMKEKGDIPEGYSVSREKKERFSLILESASTNQTSMYLCASSSGTALEQYFGPGTRLTVT.

This clonotype was observed at least ten times. This chain uses TRBV5-1 with TRBJ2-1; 10 nucleotides line up with TRBD1. The CDR3 has 14 amino acids. With 2 bases clipped from V and 5 bases from J, the junction kept 1 base outside the gene matches. The V gene's germline CDR1 is SGHRS and CDR2 YFSETQ. CDR3 region: CASSFGQGDNEQFF. The CDR3 DNA reads as TGCGCCAGCAGCTTCGGACAGGGGGACAATGAGCAGTTCTTC.

The chain recombines TRBV2 with TRBJ2-1; 8 bases fit TRBD2. Losses at the gene ends were 7 bases for V and 6 bases for J; bases not matched to a gene: 5. Germline CDR1 SNHLY, CDR2 FYNNEI. The CDR3 is 13 residues long. The CDR3 sequence is CASIGGAFNEQFF. CDR3 bases: TGTGCCAGCATCGGGGGGGCGTTCAATGAGCAGTTCTTC.

This clonotype was found many times. The J gene is TRBJ1-1, the V gene TRBV20-1; 11 positions match TRBD1. The CDR3 has 13 amino acids. With V trimmed by 7 bases and J by 0 bases, 1 base remained unmatched. Looked up from germline, CDR1 is DFQATT and CDR2 is SNEGSKA (reference sequence). The CDR3 loop reads CSGTGGMNTEAFF. The CDR3 DNA reads as TGCAGTGGGACAGGGGGCATGAACACTGAAGCTTTCTTT.

This clonotype was seen many times. The chain links TRBV6-5 to TRBJ1-2; D is unresolved. The CDR3 extends over 10 amino acids. The germline V gene encodes CDR1 MNHEY and CDR2 SVGAGI. V lost 4 bases to trimming and J lost 7 bases, with 4 bases between them. CDR3 sequence: CASSFSGYTF. CDR3 nucleotide sequence: TGTGCCAGCAGTTTCAGTGGCTACACCTTC.

The chain joins TRBV30 to TRBJ1-2; the D gene is possibly TRBD1 (5 bases). The germline CDR1 and CDR2 sequences are GTSNPN and SVGIG (reference sequence). This CDR3 has 14 amino acids. The V end lost 0 bases, the J end lost 4 bases, and 12 bases lay between the germline ends. The CDR3 DNA reads as TGTGCCTGGAGTGTAGGGGAGTTCGCCTATGGCTACACCTTC. Protein sequence: CAWSVGEFAYGYTF.

This clonotype was detected ten times or more. This chain joins TRBV20-1 and TRBJ1-2; no definite D call. Trimming took 7 bases from V and 6 from J, leaving 6 bases between them. Germline V CDR1 and CDR2: DFQATT, SNEGSKA (reference sequence). This CDR3 contains 9 residues. The CDR3 here is CSGRDGYTF. The DNA for the CDR3 is TGCAGTGGGCGAGATGGCTACACCTTC.

This clonotype was recorded many times. The chain joins TRBV28 to TRBJ1-4, with D unresolved. Germline V gene sequence: CDR1 MDHEN, CDR2 SYDVKM. Trimming took 2 bases from V and 12 from J, leaving 10 bases between them. The CDR3 length is 12 residues. CDR3 region: CASSLIRRQLFF. CDR3 nucleotide sequence: TGTGCCAGCAGTTTAATTCGCAGACAACTGTTTTTT.